This TCR beta chain was sequenced for a study of cytomegalovirus exposure and HLA in healthy donors. Across the whole study: Researchers previously reported finding more than 100 million unique TCR beta sequences from roughly 170 million T cells.

General observations from the study: With later analysis, a missense DCLRE1C variant became linked to TCR beta V- and J-gene trimming. The study recorded 164 TCR beta chains that were cytomegalovirus-associated. Accurate predictions that matched the HLA-A and HLA-B alleles of most subjects were reportedly made from TCR beta sequences.

Concerning this clone: The antigen is undetermined.

The PCR was carried out with 60 Vbeta primers and 13 Jbeta primers. TCRdb keeps only in-frame clones here, not all; method: immunoSEQ multiplex PCR. This sample yields 85,000 to 120,000 clones, of which roughly 82% are seen a single time; roughly 3% belongs to the top ten. CDR3 length: 11 residues. Trimming took off 7 bases at V and 4 bases at J, with 8 bases between the two ends. CDR1 SQVTM and CDR2 ANQGSEA come from the germline V gene. This TCR derives from a male donor in good health and CMV-seropositive. This chain joins TRBV29-1 and TRBJ2-1; no clear D gene. Sequenced sample: PBMCs. CDR3 in DNA: TGCAGCGCTGAGGAGTACAATGAGCAGTTCTTC. Its translation is CSAEEYNEQFF.